This is a list of T cell receptor beta chains from one sample in a study of blood T cell repertoires in COVID-19. Method: immunoSEQ multiplex PCR; TCRdb's copy keeps in-frame clones and lacks some. This table holds roughly 190,000 clones, less than 85% found once. The sample taken for sequencing was PBMCs or T cells enriched from blood (not recorded which). These receptors all come from a woman in her sixties or seventies with acute COVID-19. CDR3s include the opening cysteine and the closing phenylalanine or tryptophan. Each record gives: V gene, clone size, D gene, J gene, CDR3 DNA, CDR3 protein. A D gene is named only where the DNA matches it firmly. Size is stated for part of the rows, as once, few or many counts, or as a class when the clone is expanded.

V gene: TRBV3-1/TRBV3-2
clone size: -
D gene: -
J gene: TRBJ1-3
CDR3 DNA: TGTGCCAGCAGCCGCAGGGGAGATGGAAACACCATATATTTT
CDR3 protein: CASSRRGDGNTIYF

V gene: TRBV20-1
clone size: -
D gene: TRBD2
J gene: TRBJ2-3
CDR3 DNA: TGCAGTGCTAGTCTTAGCGGGAGAACTAGTGAAGATACGCAGTATTTT
CDR3 protein: CSASLSGRTSEDTQYF

V gene: TRBV2
clone size: -
D gene: -
J gene: TRBJ1-6
CDR3 DNA: TGTGCCAGCAGTTATAGTTCACCCCTCCACTTT
CDR3 protein: CASSYSSPLHF

V gene: TRBV27
clone size: -
D gene: -
J gene: TRBJ2-7
CDR3 DNA: TGTGCCAGCAGTTATATTCTAATGCCCTACGAGCAGTACTTC
CDR3 protein: CASSYILMPYEQYF

V gene: TRBV21-1
clone size: -
D gene: -
J gene: TRBJ2-7
CDR3 DNA: TGCCCCATACTGTTGGCCGGGGGGAGATCTTCGTACTACGAGCAGTACTTC
CDR3 protein: CPILLAGGRSSYYEQYF

V gene: TRBV9
clone size: -
D gene: -
J gene: TRBJ2-7
CDR3 DNA: TGTGCCAGCAGCGTAGGGTGGCAGGCAAGCTCCTACGAGCAGTACTTC
CDR3 protein: CASSVGWQASSYEQYF

V gene: TRBV27
clone size: -
D gene: -
J gene: TRBJ2-2
CDR3 DNA: TGTGCCAGCAGTTTTTCCAGGTTTAACACCGGGGAGCTGTTTTTT
CDR3 protein: CASSFSRFNTGELFF

V gene: TRBV25-1
clone size: -
D gene: TRBD2
J gene: TRBJ2-2
CDR3 DNA: TGTGCCAGCTCCCCCCATACTAGCGGGACTGATCCCGGGGAGCTGTTTTTT
CDR3 protein: CASSPHTSGTDPGELFF

V gene: TRBV6-2/TRBV6-3
clone size: -
D gene: TRBD1
J gene: TRBJ2-7
CDR3 DNA: TGTGCCAGCAGTAATCCGGGACAGGTGAACTACGAGCAGTACTTC
CDR3 protein: CASSNPGQVNYEQYF

V gene: TRBV11-3
clone size: -
D gene: TRBD2
J gene: TRBJ2-1
CDR3 DNA: TGTGCCAGCAGCCCCAACTCGGGACTAGCGGCCTACAATGAGCAGTTCTTC
CDR3 protein: CASSPNSGLAAYNEQFF

V gene: TRBV24-1
clone size: -
D gene: -
J gene: TRBJ1-1
CDR3 DNA: TGTGCCACCAGTGATTGGGGGGACACTGAAGCTTTCTTT
CDR3 protein: CATSDWGDTEAFF

V gene: TRBV9
clone size: -
D gene: -
J gene: TRBJ2-1
CDR3 DNA: TGTGCCAGCAGCCCCCCAGGCGGGTACAATGAGCAGTTCTTC
CDR3 protein: CASSPPGGYNEQFF

V gene: TRBV19
clone size: -
D gene: -
J gene: TRBJ1-5
CDR3 DNA: TGTGCCAGTCACAGGGTCAATCAGCCCCAGCATTTT
CDR3 protein: CASHRVNQPQHF

V gene: TRBV7-6
clone size: few
D gene: -
J gene: TRBJ2-3
CDR3 DNA: TGTGCCAGCAGCTTATCCGGGGGACAGCCCACAGATACGCAGTATTTT
CDR3 protein: CASSLSGGQPTDTQYF

V gene: TRBV19
clone size: -
D gene: -
J gene: TRBJ1-1
CDR3 DNA: TGTGCCAGTGTGACGCTCGGGAAGGGTGAAACTGAAGCTTTCTTT
CDR3 protein: CASVTLGKGETEAFF

V gene: TRBV6-2/TRBV6-3
clone size: -
D gene: TRBD1
J gene: TRBJ1-3
CDR3 DNA: TGTGCCAGCAGTTGGACAGGGGGCGCGGACACCATATATTTT
CDR3 protein: CASSWTGGADTIYF

V gene: TRBV10-2
clone size: -
D gene: -
J gene: TRBJ2-7
CDR3 DNA: TGCGCCAGCAGTTACCCTTTCCCGGGGCTGGGGACATACGAGCAGTACTTC
CDR3 protein: CASSYPFPGLGTYEQYF

V gene: TRBV28
clone size: -
D gene: TRBD1
J gene: TRBJ1-4
CDR3 DNA: TGTGCCAGCCTGACAGGGGGCCATGAAAAACTGTTTTTT
CDR3 protein: CASLTGGHEKLFF

V gene: TRBV6-5
clone size: -
D gene: -
J gene: TRBJ1-2
CDR3 DNA: TGTGCCAGCAGTTCCGCGGCAGGGCTTGTTGACTATGGCTACACCTTC
CDR3 protein: CASSSAAGLVDYGYTF

V gene: TRBV3-1/TRBV3-2
clone size: few
D gene: TRBD2
J gene: TRBJ2-1
CDR3 DNA: TGTGCCAGCAGGACTAGCGGTTACAATGAGCAGTTCTTC
CDR3 protein: CASRTSGYNEQFF

V gene: TRBV28
clone size: once
D gene: TRBD1
J gene: TRBJ2-5
CDR3 DNA: TGTGCCAGCAGTTCCGGACAGGGGCAAGAGACCCAGTACTTC
CDR3 protein: CASSSGQGQETQYF

V gene: TRBV19
clone size: -
D gene: -
J gene: TRBJ1-5
CDR3 DNA: TGTGCCAGTAGTATGGGTTCGTTCCAGGTAAATAGCAATCAGCCCCAGCATTTT
CDR3 protein: CASSMGSFQVNSNQPQHF

V gene: TRBV5-1
clone size: -
D gene: TRBD2
J gene: TRBJ2-3
CDR3 DNA: TGCGCCAGCAGCCACACTAGCGGGAGTTATGTCGCTAGCACAGATACGCAGTATTTT
CDR3 protein: CASSHTSGSYVASTDTQYF

V gene: TRBV7-2
clone size: once
D gene: TRBD1
J gene: TRBJ2-3
CDR3 DNA: TGTGCCAGCAGCCCGGACAGGGGGGCAGATACGCAGTATTTT
CDR3 protein: CASSPDRGADTQYF

V gene: TRBV19
clone size: -
D gene: TRBD2
J gene: TRBJ2-1
CDR3 DNA: TGTGCCAGTAGTATCAGTAGCGGGGGAAACAATGAGCAGTTCTTC
CDR3 protein: CASSISSGGNNEQFF

V gene: TRBV7-2
clone size: -
D gene: -
J gene: TRBJ1-2
CDR3 DNA: TGTGCCAGCAGCTTAGGGGGAGACTATGGCTACACCTTC
CDR3 protein: CASSLGGDYGYTF

V gene: TRBV30
clone size: -
D gene: TRBD2
J gene: TRBJ2-1
CDR3 DNA: TGTGCCTGGAGTGGACTAGCGGGAGGATTTGAGCAGTTCTTC
CDR3 protein: CAWSGLAGGFEQFF

V gene: TRBV2
clone size: -
D gene: TRBD2
J gene: TRBJ2-1
CDR3 DNA: TGTGCCACCCGACTAGCGGGAGGGGTGTACAATGAGCAGTTCTTC
CDR3 protein: CATRLAGGVYNEQFF

V gene: TRBV4-3
clone size: -
D gene: TRBD2
J gene: TRBJ2-1
CDR3 DNA: TGCGCCAGCAGCCAAGATCGGCTAGCGGGGAGCAATGAGCAGTTCTTC
CDR3 protein: CASSQDRLAGSNEQFF

V gene: TRBV9
clone size: -
D gene: TRBD1
J gene: TRBJ1-6
CDR3 DNA: TGTGCCAGTACAGGGGAGTATAATTCACCCCTCCACTTT
CDR3 protein: CASTGEYNSPLHF

V gene: TRBV6-5
clone size: few
D gene: TRBD2
J gene: TRBJ2-3
CDR3 DNA: TGTGCCAGCAGCAGACTAGCGGGAGGAGATACGCAGTATTTT
CDR3 protein: CASSRLAGGDTQYF

V gene: TRBV6-5
clone size: -
D gene: -
J gene: TRBJ1-3
CDR3 DNA: TGTGCCAGTAGGACAGACTCCTCTGGAAACACCATATATTTT
CDR3 protein: CASRTDSSGNTIYF

V gene: TRBV3-1/TRBV3-2
clone size: once
D gene: -
J gene: TRBJ2-3
CDR3 DNA: TGTGCCAGCAGCCCAGGGACGGGGGGCACAGATACGCAGTATTTT
CDR3 protein: CASSPGTGGTDTQYF

V gene: TRBV7-9
clone size: once
D gene: TRBD1
J gene: TRBJ1-1
CDR3 DNA: TGTGCCAGCAGCATAGGCGACAGGGATGGGGCTGAAGCTTTCTTT
CDR3 protein: CASSIGDRDGAEAFF

V gene: TRBV30
clone size: -
D gene: -
J gene: TRBJ1-2
CDR3 DNA: TGTGCCTGGAATACAGGGTTCGACTATGGCTACACCTTC
CDR3 protein: CAWNTGFDYGYTF

V gene: TRBV27
clone size: -
D gene: -
J gene: TRBJ2-1
CDR3 DNA: TGTGCCAGCAGGACCGATGCGGTCTCCTACAATGAGCAGTTCTTC
CDR3 protein: CASRTDAVSYNEQFF

V gene: TRBV5-1
clone size: -
D gene: -
J gene: TRBJ1-1
CDR3 DNA: TGCGCCAGCAGCGAGATCAACCCCGGGGGGGGCACTGAAGCTTTCTTT
CDR3 protein: CASSEINPGGGTEAFF

V gene: TRBV6-2/TRBV6-3
clone size: -
D gene: -
J gene: TRBJ2-2
CDR3 DNA: TGTGCCAGCAGTTACCCCACAGGGCTCCCCGGGGAGCTGTTTTTT
CDR3 protein: CASSYPTGLPGELFF

V gene: TRBV19
clone size: many
D gene: TRBD2
J gene: TRBJ2-5
CDR3 DNA: TGTGCCAGTAGTCCTTACCCCAGCGGGGGCCGGGAGACCCAGTACTTC
CDR3 protein: CASSPYPSGGRETQYF

V gene: TRBV30
clone size: -
D gene: -
J gene: TRBJ2-1
CDR3 DNA: TGTGCCTGGAGTAGGTCGGGCATACCAGAGGGGCAGTTCTTC
CDR3 protein: CAWSRSGIPEGQFF

V gene: TRBV9
clone size: -
D gene: TRBD2
J gene: TRBJ2-1
CDR3 DNA: TGTGCCAGCAGCGCGCTAGCGGGGGGATACAATGAGCAGTTCTTC
CDR3 protein: CASSALAGGYNEQFF

V gene: TRBV19
clone size: -
D gene: -
J gene: TRBJ1-5
CDR3 DNA: TGTGCCAGTAGTCCACCGGCCGGGTATGGCAATCAGCCCCAGCATTTT
CDR3 protein: CASSPPAGYGNQPQHF

V gene: TRBV28
clone size: -
D gene: TRBD2
J gene: TRBJ2-3
CDR3 DNA: TGTGCCAGTTCCCTAGCGGGGGGGACAGATACGCAGTATTTT
CDR3 protein: CASSLAGGTDTQYF

V gene: TRBV7-2
clone size: -
D gene: -
J gene: TRBJ2-1
CDR3 DNA: TGTGCCAGCAGCGGACAGAATTTTCGCGATGAGCAGTTCTTC
CDR3 protein: CASSGQNFRDEQFF

V gene: TRBV19
clone size: once
D gene: TRBD1
J gene: TRBJ1-2
CDR3 DNA: TGTGCCAGTAGTGCGACCCGGACAGGGACGTCTGATGGCTACACCTTC
CDR3 protein: CASSATRTGTSDGYTF

V gene: TRBV12-3/TRBV12-4
clone size: -
D gene: -
J gene: TRBJ2-1
CDR3 DNA: TGTGCCAGCAGTGGCACCTACAATGAGCAGTTCTTC
CDR3 protein: CASSGTYNEQFF

V gene: TRBV27
clone size: -
D gene: -
J gene: TRBJ2-2
CDR3 DNA: TGTGCCAGCAGTTTATTGGTCAGGTCTCCTAACACCGGGGAGCTGTTTTTT
CDR3 protein: CASSLLVRSPNTGELFF

V gene: TRBV12-3/TRBV12-4
clone size: -
D gene: -
J gene: TRBJ2-5
CDR3 DNA: TGTGCCAGCAGTTCCCCCAGGGAGACCCAGTACTTC
CDR3 protein: CASSSPRETQYF

V gene: TRBV19
clone size: -
D gene: TRBD1
J gene: TRBJ1-3
CDR3 DNA: TGTGCCAGTAGTGCGAAAAGGCCGGGACAGGGGTCTGGAAACACCATATATTTT
CDR3 protein: CASSAKRPGQGSGNTIYF